Listed below are T cell receptor beta chains from one sample, sequenced in a study of T cell responses to AZD1222 COVID-19 vaccine. Libraries were prepared by immunoSEQ multiplex PCR; TCRdb keeps only in-frame clonotypes and omits some of them. The sample gives under 300,000 clones, about 92% of which show up once; 0.55% is in the top ten. The sequencing used peripheral blood, collected on day 0 of AZD1222 vaccination. These receptors were obtained from an adult in good health. Each CDR3 is given with its conserved first and last residue. A D gene is named only where the DNA matches it firmly. Clone size is stated in some rows and not others, as once, few, many or a class when expanded.

>-|-|TRBV27|TRBJ1-2
TGTGCCAGCAGTTCAGGGTGGGAGGGCTACACCTTC
CASSSGWEGYTF
>-|-|TRBV5-4|TRBJ1-4
TGTGCCAGCAGCTTGACCGCAGGGCCCCGTATTGAAAAACTGTTTTTT
CASSLTAGPRIEKLFF
>-|-|TRBV4-1|TRBJ1-1
TGCGCCAGCAGCCAAGCTGGCTCGATGAACACTGAAGCTTTCTTT
CASSQAGSMNTEAFF
>-|-|TRBV7-9|TRBJ2-3
TGTGCCAGCAGCCCGCCAGGTCGGCGGGGAGATACGCAGTATTTT
CASSPPGRRGDTQYF
>-|-|TRBV12-3/TRBV12-4|TRBJ1-1
TGTGCCAGCAGTTTAGAGGGGGGCACTGAAGCTTTCTTT
CASSLEGGTEAFF
>-|-|TRBV18|TRBJ1-5
TGTGCCAGCTCACCAAACAGGGCGGATCAGCCCCAGCATTTT
CASSPNRADQPQHF
>few|-|TRBV6-5|TRBJ1-1
TGTGCCAGCAGTTACCAAAGCTGGGTCGCTGAAGCTTTCTTT
CASSYQSWVAEAFF
>-|TRBD1|TRBV7-2|TRBJ2-1
TGTGCCAGCAGCTTAATCCAGGGGGCCGGCAATGAGCAGTTCTTC
CASSLIQGAGNEQFF
>-|-|TRBV29-1|TRBJ1-2
TGCAGCGTTGAAGACGGGGGGGGCCGTAGTGGCTACACCTTC
CSVEDGGGRSGYTF
>-|-|TRBV3-1/TRBV3-2|TRBJ1-2
TGTGCCAGCAGCCATTCCCCTCCCCGGCCAGGTCGAAACTATGGCTACACCTTC
CASSHSPPRPGRNYGYTF
>-|-|TRBV13|TRBJ2-1
TGTGCCAGCAGCTTATTCTATGAGCAGTTCTTC
CASSLFYEQFF
>-|-|TRBV14|TRBJ1-6
TGTGCCAGCAGCCAAGCTGGGTTTAATTCACCCCTCCACTTT
CASSQAGFNSPLHF
>-|TRBD1|TRBV7-4|TRBJ2-7
TGTGCCAGCAGCTTAACAGGGGGCCGCGGCGAGCAGTACTTC
CASSLTGGRGEQYF
>-|TRBD1|TRBV5-1|TRBJ2-5
TGCGCCAGCAGCGGACAGGGGGCCGAGACCCAGTACTTC
CASSGQGAETQYF
>few|-|TRBV5-1|TRBJ2-7
TGCGCCAGCAGCTTGGGAGGGAGAGAGTACGAGCAGTACTTC
CASSLGGREYEQYF
>-|-|TRBV28|TRBJ2-1
TGTGCCAGCAGGGTCCGGAGGTCCTACAATGAGCAGTTCTTC
CASRVRRSYNEQFF
>-|-|TRBV30|TRBJ1-5
TGTGCCTGGAGGGCTATGGGGAGGAGTCAGCCCCAGCATTTT
CAWRAMGRSQPQHF
>-|-|TRBV28|TRBJ1-1
TGTGCCAGCAGTTTGGGTCCCCGGGCCACTGAAGCTTTCTTT
CASSLGPRATEAFF
>-|-|TRBV4-2|TRBJ1-5
TGTGCCAGCAGCCAAGCAGGCAGGCATCAGCCCCAGCATTTT
CASSQAGRHQPQHF
>-|TRBD1|TRBV5-1|TRBJ2-2
TGCGCCAGCAGCTTGGAGGGACAGGGCTACACCGGGGAGCTGTTTTTT
CASSLEGQGYTGELFF
>-|TRBD2|TRBV28|TRBJ2-4
TGTGCCAGCAGACCGGGACTAGCGGGGGGCCTAGCCAAAAACATTCAGTACTTC
CASRPGLAGGLAKNIQYF
>-|TRBD2|TRBV2|TRBJ2-3
TGTGCCAGCACCGGGGGGGGCGGGAGAACAGATACGCAGTATTTT
CASTGGGGRTDTQYF
>-|-|TRBV10-3|TRBJ2-7
TGTGCCATCAGTCGATCGTACGAGCAGTACTTC
CAISRSYEQYF
>few|TRBD1|TRBV19|TRBJ2-2
TGTGCCACCCAAACGACAGGGAGAGGGGAGCTGTTTTTT
CATQTTGRGELFF
>-|-|TRBV9|TRBJ1-2
TGTGCCAGCAGCGTAGCCCGGACAGCCTCGTATGGCTACACCTTC
CASSVARTASYGYTF
>once|TRBD2|TRBV28|TRBJ2-2
TGTGCCAGCAGTGCCGGGGGGACGGGCACCGGGGAGCTGTTTTTT
CASSAGGTGTGELFF
>-|-|TRBV27|TRBJ2-2
TGTGCCAGCAGTTGGGTGCCGAGCGCCGGGGAGCTGTTTTTT
CASSWVPSAGELFF
>once|-|TRBV3-1/TRBV3-2|TRBJ2-7
TGTGCCAGCAGCCAAATTCCCACCCCCTCCGGGGGACCCTCCTACGAGCAGTACTTC
CASSQIPTPSGGPSYEQYF
>-|-|TRBV6-5|TRBJ2-5
TGTGCCAGCAGTTATAGGGACCGAGAGACCCAGTACTTC
CASSYRDRETQYF
>-|-|TRBV28|TRBJ2-7
TGTGCCAGCAGTTTATGGGGCGAGCAGTACTTC
CASSLWGEQYF
>-|-|TRBV2|TRBJ2-2
TGTGCCAGCAGCTCGGGAGTGAGAACCGGGGAGCTGTTTTTT
CASSSGVRTGELFF
>-|-|TRBV5-1|TRBJ2-4
TGCGCCAGCAGCTTGGACCCGGCCAAAAACATTCAGTACTTC
CASSLDPAKNIQYF
>once|-|TRBV7-8|TRBJ2-3
TGTGCCAGCAGCTCCACCGCCCCCTTGGGGGCGACAAGCACAGATACGCAGTATTTT
CASSSTAPLGATSTDTQYF
>-|-|TRBV6-5|TRBJ1-3
TGTGCCAGCAGAGCAGAGGACTCCTCTGGAAACACCATATATTTT
CASRAEDSSGNTIYF
>once|TRBD1|TRBV11-2|TRBJ2-7
TGTGCCAGCAGCCTAGGGACAGACAGCTCCTACGAGCAGTACTTC
CASSLGTDSSYEQYF
>-|TRBD1|TRBV2|TRBJ1-2
TGTGCCAGCAGGTCACAGGGGGCTAACTATGGCTACACCTTC
CASRSQGANYGYTF
>once|-|TRBV20-1|TRBJ2-1
TGCAGCACCGAGGCCGGGGTTAAGTTCTTC
CSTEAGVKFF
>-|-|TRBV11-2|TRBJ1-1
TGTGCCAGCAGCTTACGGCAGGGCGGGGAAGCTTTCTTT
CASSLRQGGEAFF
>-|-|TRBV19|TRBJ1-1
TGTGCCAGCACCCAGAGGGGGGAAGCTTTCTTT
CASTQRGEAFF
>-|-|TRBV6-6|TRBJ2-5
TGTGCCAGCAGCCTCGATTGGAGGGAGACCCAGTACTTC
CASSLDWRETQYF
>-|TRBD2|TRBV11-2|TRBJ2-7
TGTGCCAGCAGCGAGAACTCCGGGACTAGCGGCTCCTACGAGCAGTACTTC
CASSENSGTSGSYEQYF
>-|-|TRBV29-1|TRBJ1-2
TGCAGCGTTGAAGATCCTCAGGGGCGCTGGTATGGCTACACCTTC
CSVEDPQGRWYGYTF
>-|-|TRBV10-3|TRBJ1-5
TGTGCCACCGCTGGCCGGGACGCTTCCGGGGGCAATCAGCCCCAGCATTTT
CATAGRDASGGNQPQHF
>once|-|TRBV30|TRBJ2-7
TGTGCCTGGAGTGTAAGCTACGAGCAGTACTTC
CAWSVSYEQYF